The 16 T cell receptor beta chains in this list originate from one sample, sequenced in a study of OX40 agonist ivuxolimab in advanced cancers. Some clones are missing from TCRdb's copy, which holds only in-frame ones; the method was immunoSEQ multiplex PCR. This table has roughly 76,000 clones, 75% to 95% appearing once. The sample consisted of CD4+ or CD8+ T cells sorted from blood, taken in a trial of the OX40 agonist ivuxolimab. The receptors were sampled from an adult with an advanced solid tumor such as melanoma, head and neck, liver or kidney cancer.

The J gene is TRBJ1-1, the V gene TRBV4-1, with D perhaps TRBD1 (6 bases). The CDR3 is 15 residues long. The germline CDR1 and CDR2 sequences are MGHRA and YSYEKL. V was pared by 0 bases and J by 2 bases, with 10 bases between. This chain's CDR3 is CASSQDEQGNTEAFF. In DNA form, the CDR3 reads TGCGCCAGCAGCCAAGATGAACAGGGTAACACTGAAGCTTTCTTT.

In nucleotides, the CDR3 is TGTGCCAGCAGCCAATGGGGCAGCCAAGAGACCCAGTACTTC. Encoded protein: CASSQWGSQETQYF. The V and J genes are TRBV11-3 and TRBJ2-5; D may be TRBD1 (5 bases). The V and J ends lost 5 bases and 1 base respectively, with 11 bases between them. This CDR3 has 14 amino acids. The germline CDR1 and CDR2 sequences are SGHNT and YENEEA.

This chain links TRBV9 with TRBJ2-3, with D unresolved. Deletions cut 3 bases from V and 0 bases from J, with 8 bases between. The CDR3 loop spans 14 amino acids. Germline V gives CDR1 SGDLS, CDR2 YYNGEE. The CDR3 sequence is CASSAPRSTDTQYF. The CDR3 region has the DNA TGTGCCAGCAGCGCCCCGAGAAGCACAGATACGCAGTATTTT.

This rearrangement joins TRBV9 to TRBJ2-3, with D perhaps matching TRBD2 (6 bases). The germline V and J ends were trimmed by 0 bases and 4 bases, with 9 bases remaining between them. This CDR3 comprises 14 residues. Per germline, CDR1 SGDLS and CDR2 YYNGEE. Here the CDR3 reads CASSVGWGADTQYF. The CDR3 coding sequence is TGTGCCAGCAGCGTAGGGTGGGGGGCAGATACGCAGTATTTT.

The chain links TRBV4-1 to TRBJ1-1, with D hard to call. The germline V gene encodes CDR1 MGHRA and CDR2 YSYEKL. The CDR3 consists of 11 residues. V lost 4 bases and J 8 bases, leaving 8 bases between the germline ends. As DNA, the CDR3 is TGCGCCAGCAGCCCAGGTGGAGAAGCTTTCTTT. Protein: CASSPGGEAFF.

The chain combines TRBV5-5 with TRBJ1-5; D remains ambiguous. Germline V gives CDR1 SGHKS, CDR2 YYEKEE (reference sequence). V was clipped by 0 bases and J by 1 base, with 8 bases between them. This CDR3 has 15 residues. The DNA of the CDR3 is TGTGCCAGCAGCTTGGGAGTAGGCAGCAATCAGCCCCAGCATTTT. Translating it yields CASSLGVGSNQPQHF.

In this sample, this clone turned up once. Other DNA sequences in the same sample also yield this CDR3. V is TRBV6-1 and J is TRBJ2-7, with D perhaps assigned TRBD1 or TRBD2 (5 bases each). The CDR3 covers 13 residues. The V gene lost 6 bases and the J gene lost 3 bases, with 12 bases spanning the gap. In germline, CDR1 is MNHNS, CDR2 SASEGT. The CDR3 loop reads CASSPGTNYEQYF. CDR3 DNA: TGTGCCAGCAGCCCCGGGACCAACTACGAGCAGTACTTC.

This rearrangement joins TRBV10-3 to TRBJ2-1; no definite D call. Germline CDR1 ENHRY, CDR2 SYGVKD. Trimming took off 3 bases at V and 0 bases at J, with 15 bases between the two ends. The CDR3 spans 17 residues. The DNA of the CDR3 is TGTGCCATCAGTGACCCGCCTGACGCTCCCTCCTACAATGAGCAGTTCTTC. Residues: CAISDPPDAPSYNEQFF.

The gene calls are TRBV9 and TRBJ2-7; TRBD1 aligns across 8 bases. Losses at the gene ends were 3 bases for V and 6 bases for J; bases not matched to a gene: 8. CDR3 length: 14 residues. Germline V gene sequence: CDR1 SGDLS, CDR2 YYNGEE. This CDR3 is CASSAGTGGSEQYF. The DNA of the CDR3 is TGTGCCAGCAGCGCTGGGACAGGAGGTTCCGAGCAGTACTTC.

The gene calls are TRBV5-4 and TRBJ2-7, with TRBD1 identical over 10 bases. V was pared by 3 bases and J by 6 bases, with 3 bases of the junction left unmatched. Looked up from germline, CDR1 is SGHNT and CDR2 is YYREEE (reference sequence). The CDR3 runs to 13 residues. CDR3 amino acids: CASSSWTGGEQYF. The CDR3 DNA sequence: TGTGCCAGCAGCTCCTGGACAGGGGGCGAGCAGTACTTC.

J is TRBJ2-1 and V is TRBV27, with D hard to call. CDR3 length equals 16 residues. The germline gives CDR1 MNHEY, CDR2 SMNVEV (reference sequence). V lost 4 bases and J 4 bases, leaving 17 bases between the germline ends. The CDR3 nucleotides read TGTGCCAGCAGTTCCCTTCTAGTCCCCGGTTACAATGAGCAGTTCTTC. Translated, it gives CASSSLLVPGYNEQFF.

The chain employs TRBV5-6 and TRBJ1-1; no clear D. The germline V and J ends were trimmed by 4 bases and 1 base, with 8 bases remaining between them. The CDR3 runs 13 residues. Germline CDR1 and CDR2: SGHDT and YYEEEE. The DNA of the CDR3 is TGTGCCAGCAGCCGGACGGGGAACACTGAAGCTTTCTTT. Its translation: CASSRTGNTEAFF.

DNA of the CDR3: TGCGCCAGCAGCCAAGAGCGGGGGGGCCTTTTTAAGCAGTACTTC. Its protein is CASSQERGGLFKQYF. V is TRBV4-3 and J is TRBJ2-7; 9 positions match TRBD2. J gave up 8 bases and V 0 bases, and 8 bases lay outside the gene matches. The length of the CDR3 is 15 residues. Germline values: CDR1 LGHNA, CDR2 YSLEER.

This clone showed up just once. The rearrangement joins TRBV7-3 to TRBJ2-1; D is possibly TRBD1 (5 bases). Germline lookup yields CDR1 SGHTA and CDR2 FQGTGA. The CDR3 has 15 amino acids. The germline V and J ends were trimmed by 0 bases and 4 bases, with 10 bases remaining between them. CDR3 sequence reads: CASSLTSTGYNEQFF. The CDR3 DNA follows: TGTGCCAGCAGCTTAACCAGTACAGGATACAATGAGCAGTTCTTC.

The V call is TRBV30, the J call TRBJ2-7, with TRBD1 matching 7 bases. This CDR3 comprises 14 residues. The junction had 7 bases not matched to a gene; V was cut back by 1 base and J by 4 bases. Germline V gives CDR1 GTSNPN, CDR2 SVGIG (reference sequence). The CDR3 loop reads CAWSGDRRSYEQYF. The CDR3 region has the DNA TGTGCCTGGAGTGGGGACAGAAGGTCGTACGAGCAGTACTTC.

The rearrangement links TRBV5-6 to TRBJ2-7; perhaps TRBD1 as D (6 bases). Germline assignment: CDR1 SGHDT and CDR2 YYEEEE. The ends were cut back, 2 bases at V and 5 bases at J, with 11 bases in the middle. The CDR3 covers 13 residues. As DNA, the CDR3 is TGTGCCAGCAGCTTAGACCAGGGGCACGAGCAGTACTTC. Its protein product is CASSLDQGHEQYF. The variable domain in full, completed from reference TRBV5-6 and TRBJ2-7, reads DAGVTQSPTHLIKTRGQQVTLRCSPKSGHDTVSWYQQALGQGPQFIFQYYEEEERQRGNFPDRFSGHQFPNYSSELNVNALLLGDSALYLCASSLDQGHEQYFGPGTRLTVT.